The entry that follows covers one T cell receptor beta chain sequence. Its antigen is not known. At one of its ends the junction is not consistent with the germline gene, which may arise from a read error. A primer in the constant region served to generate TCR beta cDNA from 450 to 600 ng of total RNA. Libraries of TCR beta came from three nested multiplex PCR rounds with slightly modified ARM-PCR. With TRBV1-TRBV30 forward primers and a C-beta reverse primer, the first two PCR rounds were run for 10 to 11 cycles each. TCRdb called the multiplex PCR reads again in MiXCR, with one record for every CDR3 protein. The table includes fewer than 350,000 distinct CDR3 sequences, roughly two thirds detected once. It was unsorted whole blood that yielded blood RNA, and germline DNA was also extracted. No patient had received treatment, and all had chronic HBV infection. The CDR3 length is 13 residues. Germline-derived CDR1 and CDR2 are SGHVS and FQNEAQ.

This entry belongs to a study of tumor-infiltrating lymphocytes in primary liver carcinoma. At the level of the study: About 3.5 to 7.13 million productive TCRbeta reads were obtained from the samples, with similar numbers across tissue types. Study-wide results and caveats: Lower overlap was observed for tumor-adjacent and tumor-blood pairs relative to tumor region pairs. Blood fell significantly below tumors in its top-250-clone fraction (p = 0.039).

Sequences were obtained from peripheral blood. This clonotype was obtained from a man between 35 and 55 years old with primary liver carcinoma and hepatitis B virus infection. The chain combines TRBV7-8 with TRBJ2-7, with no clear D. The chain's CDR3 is CASSPNRAYEQNF. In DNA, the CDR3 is TGTGCCAGCAGCCCCAACCGCGCCTACGAGCAGAACTTC.